This TCR beta chain comes out of a study of breast tumors, draining lymph nodes, adjacent tissues. Study results and caveats: Tumor TCR diversity was below lymph nodes but above nontumor tissue. Findings are consistent with lymph node origin and intratumoral expansion of most tumor T cells.

Breast cancer patients provided tissue from their axillary draining lymph nodes. Comments on this clonotype: The antigen remains unidentified. One base away lies a much larger clone, so this may be a sequencing read error.

The junction had 8 bases not matched to a gene; V was cut back by 7 bases and J by 9 bases. This CDR3 has 13 residues. Per germline, CDR1 MNHEY and CDR2 SVGEGT. MiXCR, applied by TCRdb to the multiplex PCR reads, yields one record per CDR3 protein. The table shows about 130,000 distinct CDR3 sequences, with over 20% occurring only once. The sequence came from a female donor with breast cancer. Some clones in this sample may be carry-over from other donors' samples. This chain uses TRBV6-2 or TRBV6-3 with TRBJ2-5, with TRBD1 matching 10 bases. Sample: axillary lymph node tissue. This CDR3 reads CASTLTGGEAQYF. The CDR3 DNA follows: TGTGCCAGCACCCTGACAGGGGGCGAGGCCCAGTACTTC.